This T cell receptor beta chain was sequenced for a study of T cells in Graves' hyperthyroidism and ophthalmopathy. Amplification of TCR beta CDR3 regions was performed using RNA transcripts as template. First-round RT-PCR targeting the TCR CDR3 was performed with the HTBI primer set. TCRdb reanalysed the multiplex PCR reads using MiXCR and keeps one entry per CDR3 protein. The sample lists more than 300,000 distinct CDR3 sequences; approximately 14% were seen once. This CDR3 region has 15 residues. Germline V CDR1 and CDR2: DFQATT, SNEGSKA (reference sequence). J gave up 5 bases and V 0 bases, and 9 bases lay outside the gene matches. There are many counts of this clonotype.

This chain connects TRBV20-1 to TRBJ2-7; TRBD2 matches 8 bases. Sequenced: blood. The clonotype comes from a woman in her 30s with Graves' hyperthyroidism. Written as DNA, the CDR3 is TGCAGTGCTAGAGAAATCGGGAGGGCGGGCAACGAGCAGTACTTC. Protein product: CSAREIGRAGNEQYF.